This entry lists 29 T cell receptor beta chains sequenced from one sample in a study of CD4 T cells in relation to SARS-CoV-2 and coronaviruses. Clones were sequenced by immunoSEQ multiplex PCR, and TCRdb holds only the in-frame ones, with some missing. The sample lists approximately 64,000 clones, approximately 94% occurring once. Unexposed donor CD4+ T cells date from about 2011-2018, before the COVID-19 pandemic. The sequenced sample was naive CD4+ T cells from PBMCs. Subset defined: naive CD4+ T cells isolated by negative enrichment. Receptor source: a human donor in good health.

The V call is TRBV4-1, the J call TRBJ1-4; the D is unclear. V gave up 1 base and J gave up 12 bases, with 9 bases separating them. CDR3 length equals 12 residues. Per the germline V gene, CDR1 is MGHRA and CDR2 is YSYEKL. CDR3 DNA: TGCGCCAGCAGCCAAGTTGATGTAGAACTGTTTTTT. This codes for CASSQVDVELFF.

The rearrangement joins TRBV19 to TRBJ2-2; perhaps TRBD1 as D (5 bases). This CDR3 is built from 14 residues. Trimming shortened V by 4 bases and J by 6 bases, and 12 bases separated the two germline ends. Germline V gene sequence: CDR1 LNHDA, CDR2 SQIVND (reference sequence). The CDR3 DNA reads TGTGCCAGTAGTAATTCCCAGGGCGCCGGGGAGCTGTTTTTT. It specifies CASSNSQGAGELFF.

The chain is built from TRBV7-2 and TRBJ2-1; D is unresolved. V was shortened by 2 bases and J by 4 bases, with 12 bases between the two germline ends. CDR1 is SGHTA, CDR2 FQGNSA, per germline. This CDR3 region has 15 residues. CDR3 sequence: CASSLLALGYNEQFF. In nucleotides, the CDR3 is TGTGCCAGCAGCTTACTCGCTCTTGGTTACAATGAGCAGTTCTTC. Full variable domain (outside the CDR3, taken from reference TRBV7-2 and TRBJ2-1): GAGVSQSPSNKVTEKGKDVELRCDPISGHTALYWYRQSLGQGLEFLIYFQGNSAPDKSGLPSDRFSAERTGGSVSTLTIQRTQQEDSAVYLCASSLLALGYNEQFFGPGTRLTVL.

This clone occurred once. This chain connects TRBV6-5 to TRBJ2-7, with D perhaps TRBD1 or TRBD2 (5 bases each). V lost 4 bases and J 1 base, leaving 11 bases between the germline ends. Germline CDR1 reads MNHEY; CDR2 reads SVGAGI. The CDR3 consists of 14 residues. CDR3 loop: CASSSGTNSYEQYF. The CDR3 DNA reads as TGTGCCAGCAGTTCCGGGACCAATTCCTACGAGCAGTACTTC.

The V gene is TRBV4-2, the J gene TRBJ2-1, with D perhaps TRBD1 (6 bases). The germline V and J ends were trimmed by 0 bases and 6 bases, with 15 bases remaining between them. The CDR3 is 16 amino acids. CDR1 LGHNA and CDR2 YNFKEQ come from the germline V gene. The CDR3: CASSQEDRISSNEQFF. The CDR3, as DNA: TGTGCCAGCAGCCAAGAAGACAGGATAAGCTCCAATGAGCAGTTCTTC.

The chain is built from TRBV7-3 and TRBJ2-2; 8 bases map to TRBD1. Trimming took 4 bases from V and 9 from J; bases not matched to a gene: 4. The CDR3 spans 13 residues. In germline, CDR1 is SGHTA, CDR2 FQGTGA. CDR3 bases: TGTGCCAGCAGCTCCCAGGGGGCTCGGGAGCTGTTTTTT. Its translation is CASSSQGARELFF.

The chain uses TRBV6-2 or TRBV6-3 and TRBJ2-7; 7 bases align to TRBD1. The V gene's germline CDR1 is MNHEY and CDR2 SVGEGT. V shed 5 bases and J 0 bases; nucleotides not matched to a gene: 19. This CDR3 has 19 residues. The CDR3 spells CASSELGGQSRFLSYEQYF. The CDR3 nucleotides read TGTGCCAGCAGTGAGTTAGGGGGACAGTCCCGTTTTCTCTCCTACGAGCAGTACTTC.

This chain connects TRBV27 to TRBJ1-2; D is perhaps TRBD1 (5 bases). The germline CDR1 and CDR2 sequences are MNHEY and SMNVEV (reference sequence). CDR3 length equals 13 residues. V lost 7 bases to trimming and J lost 5 bases, with 14 bases between them. CDR3 coding DNA: TGTGCCAGCAAAATGGGGGGGAGATATGGCTACACCTTC. This gives the protein CASKMGGRYGYTF.

This sequence joins TRBV6-5 and TRBJ2-7; D is possibly TRBD1 (6 bases). The V end lost 6 bases, the J end lost 5 bases, and 17 bases lay between the germline ends. The germline gives CDR1 MNHEY, CDR2 SVGAGI. This CDR3 spans 14 amino acids. CDR3 in amino acids: CASRPGTRVNEQYF. CDR3 sequence (DNA): TGTGCCAGCAGGCCTGGGACAAGAGTTAACGAGCAGTACTTC.

V and J are TRBV19 and TRBJ1-5; a possible D gene is TRBD1 (5 bases). CDR3 length equals 15 residues. Germline values: CDR1 LNHDA, CDR2 SQIVND (reference sequence). The germline V and J ends were trimmed by 3 bases and 6 bases, with 15 bases remaining between them. In DNA, the CDR3 is TGTGCCAGTAGTATTAATATGGCAGGGCTTCAGCCCCAGCATTTT. Amino acids: CASSINMAGLQPQHF.

The chain joins TRBV5-1 to TRBJ2-1, with 7 bases that match TRBD2. The CDR3 has 17 residues. Germline V lookup: CDR1 SGHRS, CDR2 YFSETQ. Trimming removed 4 bases from V and 1 base from J; junction bases left unmatched: 11. CDR3 amino acids: CASSREAGVGSYNEQFF. The CDR3 nucleotides read TGCGCCAGCAGCCGTGAGGCGGGAGTTGGATCCTACAATGAGCAGTTCTTC.

The rearrangement uses TRBV2 and TRBJ2-2; 14 bases line up with TRBD2. The CDR3 length is 16 residues. Germline V CDR1 and CDR2: SNHLY, FYNNEI. V lost 4 bases to trimming and J lost 6 bases; unmatched junction nucleotides: 4. CDR3 in amino acids: CASSVGLAGASGELFF. The CDR3 DNA is TGTGCCAGCAGTGTGGGACTAGCGGGAGCGTCCGGGGAGCTGTTTTTT.

The V call is TRBV29-1, the J call TRBJ2-1; D might be TRBD2 (5 bases). The V gene's germline CDR1 is SQVTM and CDR2 ANQGSEA. V lost 5 bases, J lost 1 base, and 9 bases lay in between. The CDR3 length is 13 residues. Written as DNA, the CDR3 is TGCAGCGTTCGAGCGGCGTCCTACAATGAGCAGTTCTTC. It yields the protein CSVRAASYNEQFF.

This clone was detected only once. V gene TRBV24-1 combines with J gene TRBJ2-1; D is unclear. Per the germline V gene, CDR1 is KGHDR and CDR2 is SFDVKD. The CDR3 is 16 residues long. Trimming cost V 5 bases and J 0 bases, with 13 bases left between them. The CDR3 DNA reads as TGTGCCACCAGTGGCCCCGTGAGAGTCTCCTACAATGAGCAGTTCTTC. Amino acids: CATSGPVRVSYNEQFF.

The chain is built from TRBV2 and TRBJ2-7; D unresolved. The V and J ends lost 6 bases and 7 bases respectively, with 13 bases between them. This CDR3 contains 12 residues. Germline loops: CDR1 SNHLY, CDR2 FYNNEI. DNA for the CDR3: TGTGCCAGCAGCCGACCCAGTTCGGAGCAGTACTTC. Residues: CASSRPSSEQYF.

The V and J genes are TRBV19 and TRBJ2-1; 8 nucleotides line up with TRBD2. This CDR3 has 15 amino acids. J lost 4 bases, V lost 4 bases, and 6 bases had no gene match. Germline lookup yields CDR1 LNHDA and CDR2 SQIVND (reference sequence). The CDR3 nucleotides read TGTGCCAGTAGTACCGGGACTAGTTTGTACAATGAGCAGTTCTTC. It is translated as CASSTGTSLYNEQFF. The full variable domain, rest sourced from reference TRBV19 and TRBJ2-1, is DGGITQSPKYLFRKEGQNVTLSCEQNLNHDAMYWYRQDPGQGLRLIYYSQIVNDFQKGDIAEGYSVSREKKESFPLTVTSAQKNPTAFYLCASSTGTSLYNEQFFGPGTRLTVL.

This clone was recorded only once. The chain carries TRBV5-1 and TRBJ2-7; D might be TRBD1 (5 bases). The V gene's germline CDR1 is SGHRS and CDR2 YFSETQ. The germline V and J ends were trimmed by 4 bases and 3 bases, with 14 bases remaining between them. The CDR3 has 14 residues. CDR3 sequence (DNA): TGCGCCAGCAGCCGGGCACAGGACAACTACGAGCAGTACTTC. This codes for CASSRAQDNYEQYF.

The chain uses TRBV5-8 and TRBJ2-6; the D is unclear. The V end was cut by 3 bases, the J end by 2 bases, with 9 bases between. CDR3 length equals 15 residues. CDR1 is SGHTS and CDR2 is YDEGEE in the germline V gene. The CDR3 sequence is CASSSQVPGANVLTF. CDR3 bases: TGTGCCAGCAGCTCCCAGGTTCCTGGGGCCAACGTCCTGACTTTC.

The V and J genes are TRBV10-1 and TRBJ2-1; D gene unclear. This CDR3 spans 14 amino acids. Trimming stripped 2 bases from V and 6 bases from J, with 11 bases between. Germline V lookup: CDR1 WNHNN, CDR2 SYGVQD (reference sequence). The CDR3 here is CASSEEPGINEQFF. CDR3 coding DNA: TGCGCCAGCAGTGAGGAGCCTGGGATCAATGAGCAGTTCTTC.

The chain links TRBV11-2 to TRBJ1-3; D unclear. CDR1 is SGHAT, CDR2 FQNNGV, per germline. CDR3 length: 13 amino acids. V was trimmed by 4 bases and J by 4 bases, leaving 8 bases between them. The CDR3 DNA follows: TGTGCCAGCAGCTCAACACCAGGAAACACCATATATTTT. Encoded protein: CASSSTPGNTIYF.

The chain joins TRBV5-1 to TRBJ2-1; 7 bases match TRBD1. J was trimmed by 10 bases and V by 7 bases; bases with no gene match: 11. The CDR3 spans 13 residues. Looked up from germline, CDR1 is SGHRS and CDR2 is YFSETQ. Here the CDR3 DNA reads TGCGCCAGCTTTGAGGGGGCGGGTATAGAGCAGTTCTTC. It translates to CASFEGAGIEQFF.

The chain uses TRBV18 and TRBJ1-5; D unresolved. CDR3 length: 14 amino acids. CDR1 is KGHSH, CDR2 LQKENI, per germline. V lost 8 bases, J lost 4 bases, and 15 bases lay in between. CDR3 DNA sequence: TGTGCCAGCGGATTAAGTGGAAGTAATCAGCCCCAGCATTTT. Protein sequence: CASGLSGSNQPQHF. Filled out from reference TRBV18 and TRBJ1-5, the complete variable domain reads NAGVMQNPRHLVRRRGQEARLRCSPMKGHSHVYWYRQLPEEGLKFMVYLQKENIIDESGMPKERFSAEFPKEGPSILRIQQVVRGDSAAYFCASGLSGSNQPQHFGDGTRLSIL.

The rearrangement links TRBV7-3 to TRBJ2-3; TRBD2 matches 9 bases. The V gene end was trimmed by 5 bases and the J gene end by 3 bases; junction bases not matched to a gene: 9. CDR3 length: 16 amino acids. Germline CDR1 and CDR2: SGHTA and FQGTGA. Written as DNA, the CDR3 is TGTGCCAGCAGCATCGGGACTAGCCGGACGACAGATACGCAGTATTTT. Encoded protein: CASSIGTSRTTDTQYF.

V is TRBV10-3 and J is TRBJ2-1; D is possibly TRBD1 or TRBD2 (5 bases each). This CDR3 contains 15 residues. CDR1 and CDR2 (germline): ENHRY, SYGVKD. V dropped 0 bases and J dropped 8 bases, with 14 bases sitting between them. The CDR3 here is CAISESGGVSDEQFF. DNA of the CDR3: TGTGCCATCAGTGAGTCTGGGGGAGTAAGCGATGAGCAGTTCTTC.

This chain connects TRBV6-2 or TRBV6-3 to TRBJ2-1; 13 bases agree with TRBD2. The J segment lost 15 bases and the V segment lost 0 bases, leaving 5 bases of the junction unmatched. Per germline, CDR1 MNHEY and CDR2 SVGEGT. The CDR3 length is 14 residues. CDR3 nucleotide sequence: TGTGCCAGCAGTTACTCGGGACTAGCGGGAAGGAGGTTCTTC. Its protein is CASSYSGLAGRRFF.

The gene calls are TRBV28 and TRBJ1-3; D not resolved. The CDR3 covers 15 residues. Trimming cost V 6 bases and J 0 bases, with 12 bases left between them. CDR1 MDHEN and CDR2 SYDVKM come from the germline V gene. The chain's CDR3 is CASSPATSSGNTIYF. The CDR3 DNA reads TGTGCCAGCAGCCCGGCGACGAGCTCTGGAAACACCATATATTTT.

The chain employs TRBV5-6 and TRBJ2-5; TRBD2 agrees at 9 bases. The V and J ends lost 4 bases and 6 bases, in that order; junction bases with no gene match: 10. This CDR3 contains 15 residues. Germline V gives CDR1 SGHDT, CDR2 YYEEEE. Here the CDR3 reads CASSPGLSGRQTQYF. The DNA for the CDR3 is TGTGCCAGCAGCCCGGGGCTTAGCGGGAGACAGACCCAGTACTTC.

The chain uses TRBV18 and TRBJ1-1; unclear D gene. The ends were cut back, 6 bases at V and 1 base at J, with 15 bases in the middle. The CDR3 extends over 15 amino acids. Germline CDR1 reads KGHSH; CDR2 reads LQKENI. The CDR3 region is CASSTSGKSNTEAFF. Here the CDR3 DNA reads TGTGCCAGCTCCACGTCGGGCAAGTCGAACACTGAAGCTTTCTTT.

The chain employs TRBV7-2 and TRBJ2-1; TRBD2 might be the D (5 bases). In germline, CDR1 is SGHTA, CDR2 FQGNSA. The V gene lost 2 bases and the J gene lost 6 bases, with 11 bases spanning the gap. This CDR3 has 14 residues. CDR3: CASSLLLAINEQFF. The CDR3, as DNA: TGTGCCAGCAGCTTATTGCTAGCAATCAATGAGCAGTTCTTC.